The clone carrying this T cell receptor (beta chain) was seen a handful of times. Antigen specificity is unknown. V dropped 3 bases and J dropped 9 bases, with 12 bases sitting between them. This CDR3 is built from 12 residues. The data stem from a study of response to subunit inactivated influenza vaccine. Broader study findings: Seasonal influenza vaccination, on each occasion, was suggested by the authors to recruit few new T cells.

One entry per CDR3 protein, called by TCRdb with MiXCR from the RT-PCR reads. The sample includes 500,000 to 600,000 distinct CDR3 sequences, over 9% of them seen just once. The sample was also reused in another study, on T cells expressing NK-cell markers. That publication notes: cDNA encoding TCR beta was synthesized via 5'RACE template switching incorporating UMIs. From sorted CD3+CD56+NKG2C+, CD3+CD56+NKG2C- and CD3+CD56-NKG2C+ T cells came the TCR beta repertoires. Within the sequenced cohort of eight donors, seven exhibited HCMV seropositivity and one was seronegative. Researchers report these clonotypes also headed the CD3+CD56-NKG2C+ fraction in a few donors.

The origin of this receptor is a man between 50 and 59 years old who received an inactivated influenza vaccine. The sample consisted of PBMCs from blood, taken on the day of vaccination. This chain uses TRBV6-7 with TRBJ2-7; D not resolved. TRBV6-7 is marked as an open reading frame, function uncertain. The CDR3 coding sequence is TGTGCCAGCAGTTATCTTCTCCAGAGGCAGTACTTC. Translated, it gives CASSYLLQRQYF.